This T cell receptor beta chain was retrieved from a study of blood T cell repertoires in COVID-19. Study-level background: Both acute and convalescent COVID-19 samples were obtained from the United States, Italy and Spain.

Authors' data handling: Using reference gene primer amplification, nucleated cell counts were estimated. Sequencing used immunoSEQ multiplex PCR; TCRdb keeps in-frame clones, though not all of them. The V and J calls and clone size are taken from that table; D and trimming were inferred from the DNA. The sample records about 53,000 clones, approximately 84% being singletons. Trimming shortened V by 5 bases and J by 2 bases, and 13 bases separated the two germline ends. The CDR3 extends over 14 amino acids. Looked up from germline, CDR1 is MNHEY and CDR2 is SMNVEV (reference sequence). The receptor was derived from a human donor in a cohort sampled during active COVID-19. J is TRBJ2-7 and V is TRBV27; weak D call: TRBD2 (6 bases). Sample: peripheral blood. The DNA for the CDR3 is TGTGCCAGCAGTGGGAGGAATAGCCCCTACGAGCAGTACTTC. This translates into CASSGRNSPYEQYF.